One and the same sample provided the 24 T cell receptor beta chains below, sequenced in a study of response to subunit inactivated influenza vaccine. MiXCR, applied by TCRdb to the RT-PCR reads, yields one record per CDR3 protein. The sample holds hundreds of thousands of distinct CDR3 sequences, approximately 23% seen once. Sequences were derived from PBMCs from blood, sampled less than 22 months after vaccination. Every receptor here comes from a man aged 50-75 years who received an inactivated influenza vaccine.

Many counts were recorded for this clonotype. As DNA, the CDR3 is TGCAGTGCTCCTGTGGAGGGGCAGCCCCAGCATTTT. This encodes CSAPVEGQPQHF. The V and J genes are TRBV20-1 and TRBJ1-5; possible D gene TRBD1, 5 bases. This CDR3 region has 12 residues. V was pared by 5 bases and J by 7 bases, with 12 bases between. Germline values: CDR1 DFQATT, CDR2 SNEGSKA (reference sequence).

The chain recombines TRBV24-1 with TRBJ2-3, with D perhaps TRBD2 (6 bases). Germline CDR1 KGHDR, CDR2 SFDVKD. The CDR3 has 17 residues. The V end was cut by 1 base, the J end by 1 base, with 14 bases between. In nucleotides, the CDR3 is TGTGCCACCAGTGATTTTGGAGGGGTGACGGGCACAGATACGCAGTATTTT. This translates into CATSDFGGVTGTDTQYF.

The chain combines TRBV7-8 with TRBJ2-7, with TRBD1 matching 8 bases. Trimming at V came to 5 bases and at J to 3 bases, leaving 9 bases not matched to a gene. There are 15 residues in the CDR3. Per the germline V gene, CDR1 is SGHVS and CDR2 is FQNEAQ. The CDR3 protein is CASSTRTGTNYEQYF. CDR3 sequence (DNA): TGTGCCAGCAGCACCAGGACAGGGACCAACTACGAGCAGTACTTC.

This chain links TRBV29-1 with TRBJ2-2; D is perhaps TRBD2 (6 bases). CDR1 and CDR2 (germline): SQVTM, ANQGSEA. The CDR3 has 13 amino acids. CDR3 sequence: CSHGGTNTGELFF. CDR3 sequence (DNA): TGCAGTCACGGGGGAACGAACACCGGGGAGCTGTTTTTT.

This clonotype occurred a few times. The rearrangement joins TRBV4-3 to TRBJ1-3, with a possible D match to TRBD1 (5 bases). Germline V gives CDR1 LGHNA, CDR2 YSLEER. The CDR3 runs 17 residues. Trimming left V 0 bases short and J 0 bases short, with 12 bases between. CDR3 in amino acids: CASSQEWGRVSGNTIYF. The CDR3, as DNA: TGCGCCAGCAGCCAAGAGTGGGGCAGGGTCTCTGGAAACACCATATATTTT.

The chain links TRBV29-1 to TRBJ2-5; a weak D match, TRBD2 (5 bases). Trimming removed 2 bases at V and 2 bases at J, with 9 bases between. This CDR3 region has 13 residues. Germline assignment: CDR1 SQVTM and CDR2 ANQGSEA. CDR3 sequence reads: CSVENPGQETQYF. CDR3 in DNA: TGCAGCGTTGAAAACCCGGGACAAGAGACCCAGTACTTC. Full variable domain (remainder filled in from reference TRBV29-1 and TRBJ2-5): SAVISQKPSRDICQRGTSLTIQCQVDSQVTMMFWYRQQPGQSLTLIATANQGSEATYESGFVIDKFPISRPNLTFSTLTVSNMSPEDSSIYLCSVENPGQETQYFGPGTRLLVL.

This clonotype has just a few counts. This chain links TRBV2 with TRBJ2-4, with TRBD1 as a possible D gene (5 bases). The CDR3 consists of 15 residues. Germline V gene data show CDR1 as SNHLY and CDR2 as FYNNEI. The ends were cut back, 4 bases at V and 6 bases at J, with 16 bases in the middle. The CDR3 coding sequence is TGTGCCAGCAGTGCATCGAGTAACAGGAGAAACATTCAGTACTTC. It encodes CASSASSNRRNIQYF.

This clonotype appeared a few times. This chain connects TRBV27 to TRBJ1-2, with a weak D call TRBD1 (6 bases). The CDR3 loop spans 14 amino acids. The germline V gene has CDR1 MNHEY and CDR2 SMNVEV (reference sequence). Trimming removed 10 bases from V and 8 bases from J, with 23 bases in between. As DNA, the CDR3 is TGTGCCACCAAAACTACAGGGTCGCTATGGGGCTACACCTTC. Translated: CATKTTGSLWGYTF.

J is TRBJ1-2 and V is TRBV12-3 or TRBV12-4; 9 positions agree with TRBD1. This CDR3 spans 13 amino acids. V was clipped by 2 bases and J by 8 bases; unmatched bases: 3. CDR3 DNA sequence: TGTGCCAGCAGTTTAAGAGGGACAGGGGGCTACACCTTC. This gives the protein CASSLRGTGGYTF.

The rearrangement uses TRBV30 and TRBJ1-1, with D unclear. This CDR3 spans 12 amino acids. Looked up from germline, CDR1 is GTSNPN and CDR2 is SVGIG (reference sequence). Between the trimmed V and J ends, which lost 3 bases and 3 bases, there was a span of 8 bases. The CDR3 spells CAWSSWDTEAFF. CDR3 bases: TGTGCCTGGAGCTCATGGGACACTGAAGCTTTCTTT.

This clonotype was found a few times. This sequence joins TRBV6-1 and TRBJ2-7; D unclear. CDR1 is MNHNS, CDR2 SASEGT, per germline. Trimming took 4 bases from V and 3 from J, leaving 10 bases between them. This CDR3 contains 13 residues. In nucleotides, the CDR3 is TGTGCCAGCAGTGTGAGCACAATCTACGAGCAGTACTTC. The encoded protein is CASSVSTIYEQYF.

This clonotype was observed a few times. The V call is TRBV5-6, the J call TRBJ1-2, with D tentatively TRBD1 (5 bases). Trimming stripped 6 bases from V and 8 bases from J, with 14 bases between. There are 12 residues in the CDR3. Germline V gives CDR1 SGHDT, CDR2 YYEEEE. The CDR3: CASKTGRGGYTF. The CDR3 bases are TGTGCCAGCAAAACCGGGCGGGGCGGCTACACCTTC.

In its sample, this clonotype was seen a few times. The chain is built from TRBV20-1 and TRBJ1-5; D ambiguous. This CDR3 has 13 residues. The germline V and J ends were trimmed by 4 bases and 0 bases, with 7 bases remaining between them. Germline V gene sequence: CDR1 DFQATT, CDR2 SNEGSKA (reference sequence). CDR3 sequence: CSAIGNSNQPQHF. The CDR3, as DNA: TGCAGTGCTATAGGAAATAGCAATCAGCCCCAGCATTTT.

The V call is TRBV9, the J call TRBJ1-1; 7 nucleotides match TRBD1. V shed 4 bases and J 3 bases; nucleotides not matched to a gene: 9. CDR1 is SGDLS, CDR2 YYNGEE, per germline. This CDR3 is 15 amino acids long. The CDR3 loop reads CASSNLRQGDTEAFF. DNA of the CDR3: TGTGCCAGCAGCAACCTCCGACAGGGTGACACTGAAGCTTTCTTT.

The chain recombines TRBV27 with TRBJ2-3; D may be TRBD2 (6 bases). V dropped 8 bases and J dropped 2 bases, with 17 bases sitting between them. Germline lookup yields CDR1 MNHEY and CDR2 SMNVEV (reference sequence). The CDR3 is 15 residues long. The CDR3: CASAGPSQNTDTQYF. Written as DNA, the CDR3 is TGTGCCAGCGCGGGGCCATCTCAAAACACAGATACGCAGTATTTT.

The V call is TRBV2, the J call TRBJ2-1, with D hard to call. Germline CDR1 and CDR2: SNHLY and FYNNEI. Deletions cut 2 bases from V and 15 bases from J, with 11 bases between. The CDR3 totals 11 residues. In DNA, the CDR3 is TGTGCCAGCAGTGAATCGTTCGTAGGGTTCTTC. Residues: CASSESFVGFF.

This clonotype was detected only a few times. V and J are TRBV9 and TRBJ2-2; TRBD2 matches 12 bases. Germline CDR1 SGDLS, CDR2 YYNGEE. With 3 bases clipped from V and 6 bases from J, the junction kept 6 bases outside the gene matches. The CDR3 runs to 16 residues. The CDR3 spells CASSGRLAGVSGELFF. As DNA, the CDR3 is TGTGCCAGCAGCGGGCGACTAGCGGGAGTTTCCGGGGAGCTGTTTTTT.

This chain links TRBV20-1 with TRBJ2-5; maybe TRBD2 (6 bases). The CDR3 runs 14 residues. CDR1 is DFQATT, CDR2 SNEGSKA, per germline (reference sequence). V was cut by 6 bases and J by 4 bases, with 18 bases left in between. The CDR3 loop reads CSASRDSLAETQYF. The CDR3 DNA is TGCAGTGCCAGCAGGGACTCTCTGGCAGAGACCCAGTACTTC.

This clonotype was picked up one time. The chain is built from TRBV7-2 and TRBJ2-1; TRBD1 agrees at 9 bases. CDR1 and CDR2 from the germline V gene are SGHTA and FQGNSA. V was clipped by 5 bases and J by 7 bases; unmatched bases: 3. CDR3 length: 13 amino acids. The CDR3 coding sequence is TGTGCCAGCAGCCCCGGACAGGGGAATGAGCAGTTCTTC. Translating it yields CASSPGQGNEQFF.

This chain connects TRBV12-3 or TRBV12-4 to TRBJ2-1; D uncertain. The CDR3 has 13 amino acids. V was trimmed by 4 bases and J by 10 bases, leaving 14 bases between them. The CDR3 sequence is CASSYGSQTEQFF. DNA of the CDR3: TGTGCCAGCAGTTATGGGTCCCAAACGGAGCAGTTCTTC.

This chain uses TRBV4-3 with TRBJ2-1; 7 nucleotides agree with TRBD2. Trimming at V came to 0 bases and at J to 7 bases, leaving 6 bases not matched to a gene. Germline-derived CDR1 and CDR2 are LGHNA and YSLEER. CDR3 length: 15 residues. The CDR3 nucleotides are TGCGCCAGCAGCCAAGATGTTTGGGGAGGGAATGAGCAGTTCTTC. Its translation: CASSQDVWGGNEQFF.

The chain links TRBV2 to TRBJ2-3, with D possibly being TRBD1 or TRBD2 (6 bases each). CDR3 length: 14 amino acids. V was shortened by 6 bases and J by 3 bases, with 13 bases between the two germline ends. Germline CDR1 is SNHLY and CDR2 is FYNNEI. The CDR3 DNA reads TGTGCCAGCAGACACGGGGGCTCTACAGATACGCAGTATTTT. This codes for CASRHGGSTDTQYF. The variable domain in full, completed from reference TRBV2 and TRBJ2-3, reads EPEVTQTPSHQVTQMGQEVILRCVPISNHLYFYWYRQILGQKVEFLVSFYNNEISEKSEIFDDQFSVERPDGSNFTLKIRSTKLEDSAMYFCASRHGGSTDTQYFGPGTRLTVL.

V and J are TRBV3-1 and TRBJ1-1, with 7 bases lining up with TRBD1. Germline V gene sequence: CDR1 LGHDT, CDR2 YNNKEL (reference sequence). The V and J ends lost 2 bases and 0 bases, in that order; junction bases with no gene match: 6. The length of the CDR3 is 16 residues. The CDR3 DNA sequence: TGTGCCAGCAGCCAACGGGACAGTTACATGAACACTGAAGCTTTCTTT. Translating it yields CASSQRDSYMNTEAFF. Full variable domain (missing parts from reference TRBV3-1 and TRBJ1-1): DTAVSQTPKYLVTQMGNDKSIKCEQNLGHDTMYWYKQDSKKFLKIMFSYNNKELIINETVPNRFSPKSPDKAHLNLHINSLELGDSAVYFCASSQRDSYMNTEAFFGQGTRLTVV.

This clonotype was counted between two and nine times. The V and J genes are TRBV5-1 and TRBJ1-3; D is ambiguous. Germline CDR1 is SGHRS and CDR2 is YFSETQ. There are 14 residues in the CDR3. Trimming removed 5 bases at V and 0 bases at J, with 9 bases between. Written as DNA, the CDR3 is TGCGCCAGCAGGGATGGAGGCTCTGGAAACACCATATATTTT. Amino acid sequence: CASRDGGSGNTIYF.